The clone carrying this T cell receptor (beta chain) was seen only a few times. Its antigen is still unknown. CDR1 is GTSNPN and CDR2 is SVGIG in the germline V gene (reference sequence). CDR3 length equals 13 residues. V was clipped by 5 bases and J by 11 bases, with 21 bases between them. The record originates from a study of beta chain features in type 1 diabetes. Every isolated RNA sample was fully reverse transcribed, so sequencing captured expressed TCRB transcripts. Sequencing used immunoSEQ multiplex PCR; TCRdb keeps in-frame clones, though not all of them. Of 200,000 to 300,000 clones listed, 27% are singletons. Study results and limitations: Moderately but significantly shorter TCRB CDR3s were found in Type 1 diabetes patients in all four CD4+ subsets.

The specimen sequenced was central memory CD4+ T cells from blood. The clonotype comes from a man aged 25-45 years in good health. The rearrangement joins TRBV30 to TRBJ1-1; D is perhaps TRBD1 (6 bases). The CDR3 loop reads CAWSGDRSVEAFF. CDR3 coding DNA: TGTGCCTGGTCAGGCGACAGGTCCGTTGAGGCTTTCTTT.